The entry that follows covers one T cell receptor beta chain sequence. No antigen is known for it. The input lacks base qualities; no much larger clone sits a single base away. The sample originates from a study of blood T cell repertoires in COVID-19 (dated by TCRdb to 2018 to 2021). Study-level background: Samples from collaborators originated in the United States, Italy and Spain and spanned both the acute and convalescent phases of COVID-19. The material from the prospective study consisted of cDNA or gDNA derived from T cells, B-cell-depleted T cells, or PBMCs. The dataset comprised deeply sampled blood TCRbeta repertoires from subjects exposed to, actively infected with, or recovered from COVID-19. A freely available public database, intended as a resource for researchers studying the immune response to SARS-CoV-2, is where the repertoires were released. The samples were drawn from the first 160 participants of the ongoing ImmuneRACE study and from more than 1,000 subjects provided by 6 global collaborators. Nearly every sample came with metadata listing a de-identified subject ID, COVID-19 status, age in years and sex. Where available, HLA class I and class II types were obtained from metadata supplied by the sample provider rather than from assay-based typing.

Study-wide conclusions, independent of this receptor: The quantity of clinical and demographic metadata differed by source and by participant and was supplied without curation.

One collaborating source in Seattle enrolled patients during active infection and followed them longitudinally through the course of disease. The collaborating institutions used their own protocols to collect whole blood in K2EDTA tubes. For TCRbeta analysis, collaborator samples were shipped as frozen whole blood, as isolated PBMCs, or as DNA extracted from either sample type. There are 17 amino acids in the CDR3, from cysteine to phenylalanine inclusive. Only the CDR3 DNA is retained, 51 bases long and in frame from the first base. The germline V gene specifies SGHDN as CDR1 and FVKESK as CDR2. V drops 1 base and J drops 3 bases, leaving 15 bases in between. TCRbeta CDR3 regions were amplified from genomic DNA by means of the immunoSEQ Assay, a bias-controlled multiplex PCR. On the authors' methods: Nucleated cell counts per sample were estimated from amplification of reference gene primers within the assay. To quantify the absolute abundance of each unique TCRbeta CDR3 rearrangement, sequence reads were collapsed and filtered. For each sample, productive Simpson clonality was calculated as the square root of Simpson's diversity index over productive rearrangements. Imported from immuneACCESS, the table was reduced by TCRdb to in-frame sequences with V and J called. These copies leave out some clones; in studies compared against another copy, an unresolved V gene accounts for under half, and the cause of the remainder is not known. That table is the source of V, J and clone size, and D and trimming were worked out from the DNA. The sample records 95,000 to 120,000 clones, 75% to 90% of which are singletons. Clones ranked in the top ten supply 5% to 6% of the sample.

This TCR was sampled from a woman aged 60-70 years with COVID-19, enrolled during active disease. The V and J segments used are TRBV14 and TRBJ2-2; tentative D gene TRBD1, with 6 bases matching. What was sequenced was peripheral blood. The CDR3 amino acid sequence is: CASSQVGGHLHTGELFF. The sequenced DNA is TGTGCCAGCAGCCAAGTAGGGGGACACCTGCACACCGGGGAGCTGTTTTTT.